Sequencing of this T cell receptor beta chain was carried out in a study of T cells in Graves' hyperthyroidism and ophthalmopathy. Authors of the study amplified TCR beta CDR3 regions from RNA transcripts. First-round RT-PCR targeting the TCR CDR3 was performed with the HTBI primer set. MiXCR was run by TCRdb on the multiplex PCR reads, yielding one entry per CDR3 protein. The sample records a few hundred thousand distinct CDR3 sequences, about 19% being singletons. The CDR3 is 10 amino acids. Trimming took off 6 bases at V and 7 bases at J, with 10 bases between the two ends. Per the germline V gene, CDR1 is DFQATT and CDR2 is SNEGSKA (reference sequence). This clonotype appeared many times.

This rearrangement joins TRBV20-1 to TRBJ2-7; D not certain. The sequenced sample consisted of blood. The TCR sequence derives from a woman between 18 and 29 years old with Graves' hyperthyroidism. The CDR3 sequence is CSARHQEQYF. Here the CDR3 DNA reads TGCAGTGCGAGACATCAGGAGCAGTACTTC.